A single sample is the source of the 18 T cell receptor beta chains below, sequenced in a study of T-cell reconstitution after alpha-beta-depleted transplantation in children. Construction of the TCRbeta library involved unique molecular identifiers. TCRdb itself ran the PCR reads through MiXCR, one entry per CDR3 protein. The repertoire consists of some 220,000 distinct CDR3 sequences, with about a tenth occurring once and the leading ten covering 28%. This specimen consisted of PBMCs, obtained before TCRalphabeta/CD19-depleted stem cell transplant. These receptors were collected from a child less than two years old with acute myeloid leukemia, due to receive a stem cell transplant.

This clonotype was picked up many times. The rearrangement links TRBV5-1 to TRBJ2-2; a weak D match, TRBD2 (5 bases). The CDR3 runs to 16 residues. Trimming removed 4 bases from V and 0 bases from J, with 13 bases in between. Germline lookup yields CDR1 SGHRS and CDR2 YFSETQ. The CDR3 here is CASSRLAIANTGELFF. The DNA of the CDR3 is TGCGCCAGCAGCCGGTTAGCGATCGCGAACACCGGGGAGCTGTTTTTT.

This clonotype was counted at least ten times. This chain joins TRBV19 and TRBJ2-6; D is uncertain. V was cut by 2 bases and J by 0 bases, with 5 bases left in between. The CDR3 loop spans 15 amino acids. Germline CDR1 reads LNHDA; CDR2 reads SQIVND (reference sequence). The CDR3 loop reads CASSIPHSGANVLTF. The CDR3 DNA reads TGTGCCAGTAGTATACCCCACTCTGGGGCCAACGTCCTGACTTTC.

This clonotype was seen ten or more times. CDR3 in amino acids: CASSLGQRQETQYF. For the CDR3, the DNA is TGCGCCAGCAGCTTGGGACAGCGACAAGAGACCCAGTACTTC. The rearrangement links TRBV5-1 to TRBJ2-5; D is perhaps TRBD1 (5 bases). V shed 0 bases and J shed 2 bases, with 8 bases lying between them. The CDR3 has 14 residues. CDR1 and CDR2 from the germline V gene are SGHRS and YFSETQ. The full variable domain, in which reference TRBV5-1 and TRBJ2-5 provide the parts outside the CDR3, is KAGVTQTPRYLIKTRGQQVTLSCSPISGHRSVSWYQQTPGQGLQFLFEYFSETQRNKGNFPGRFSGRQFSNSRSEMNVSTLELGDSALYLCASSLGQRQETQYFGPGTRLLVL.

Points on this clonotype: One end of the junction varies from germline; a read error may be responsible. This sequence joins TRBV5-1 and TRBJ2-1, with 10 bases that match TRBD2. The CDR3 runs 21 residues. Germline V gene data show CDR1 as SGHRS and CDR2 as YFSETQ. The CDR3 sequence is CASSSILAGIGPSSSYNEHFF. In nucleotides, the CDR3 is TGCGCCAGCAGCTCAATACTAGCGGGGATAGGTCCGTCTAGCTCCTACAATGAGCATTTCTTC.

This clonotype was picked up many times. This sequence joins TRBV5-5 and TRBJ2-3; perhaps TRBD1 as D (5 bases). The germline CDR1 and CDR2 sequences are SGHKS and YYEKEE (reference sequence). This CDR3 region has 14 residues. The ends were cut back, 4 bases at V and 6 bases at J, with 15 bases in the middle. CDR3 sequence: CASSEIRATDTQYF. CDR3 nucleotide sequence: TGTGCCAGCAGCGAAATCAGGGCCACTGATACGCAGTATTTT. Full variable domain (rest looked up from reference TRBV5-5 and TRBJ2-3): DAGVTQSPTHLIKTRGQQVTLRCSPISGHKSVSWYQQVLGQGPQFIFQYYEKEERGRGNFPDRFSARQFPNYSSELNVNALLLGDSALYLCASSEIRATDTQYFGPGTRLTVL.

This clonotype was seen ten or more times. V and J are TRBV5-4 and TRBJ1-2; 9 nucleotides match TRBD1. This CDR3 has 15 residues. Per the germline V gene, CDR1 is SGHNT and CDR2 is YYREEE (reference sequence). Unmatched junction bases numbered 7, after V lost 3 bases and J lost 4 bases. The CDR3 loop is CASSSGPGQGYGYTF. In DNA form, the CDR3 reads TGTGCCAGCAGCTCCGGACCGGGACAGGGCTATGGCTACACCTTC.

At least ten counts were recorded for this clonotype. This chain joins TRBV7-3 and TRBJ1-6, with 9 bases identical to TRBD1. The CDR3 has 16 amino acids. Germline CDR1 reads SGHTA; CDR2 reads FQGTGA. The V gene end was trimmed by 3 bases and the J gene end by 10 bases; junction bases not matched to a gene: 10. The CDR3 here is CASSFIRDRDESPLHF. The CDR3 DNA reads as TGTGCCAGCAGCTTCATCCGGGACAGGGATGAATCACCCCTCCACTTT.

This clonotype was counted once. DNA for the CDR3: TGTGCCAGCAGCCCTAAGCGGGGGTTCGCCTACGAGCAGTACTTC. It is translated as CASSPKRGFAYEQYF. The chain is built from TRBV7-8 and TRBJ2-7, with 8 bases fitting TRBD2. CDR1 is SGHVS and CDR2 is FQNEAQ in the germline V gene. Trimming at V came to 5 bases and at J to 2 bases, leaving 8 bases not matched to a gene. The CDR3 has 15 residues.

This clonotype was observed many times. V and J are TRBV28 and TRBJ2-7; D remains ambiguous. Germline V lookup: CDR1 MDHEN, CDR2 SYDVKM. The CDR3 covers 14 residues. V was cut by 2 bases and J by 3 bases, with 11 bases left in between. The CDR3 nucleotides are TGTGCCAGCAGTTTAGAGGCCCAACTCTACGAGCAGTACTTC. Translation gives CASSLEAQLYEQYF.

This clonotype was seen repeatedly, ten times or more. The chain couples TRBV20-1 to TRBJ1-5; TRBD1 matches 8 bases. The CDR3 contains 13 residues. The germline V gene encodes CDR1 DFQATT and CDR2 SNEGSKA (reference sequence). The CDR3 loop is CSGRQGPDQPQHF. The CDR3 DNA follows: TGCAGCGGAAGACAGGGGCCGGATCAGCCCCAGCATTTT.

This clonotype was seen many times. The chain couples TRBV20-1 to TRBJ2-1; 14 bases are shared with TRBD2. CDR3 length: 19 residues. Germline V lookup: CDR1 DFQATT, CDR2 SNEGSKA (reference sequence). V trimming: 4 bases; J trimming: 2 bases; junction bases outside the gene matches: 13. The CDR3: CSATLIPGLAGVTYNEQFF. The CDR3 region has the DNA TGCAGTGCTACCCTAATTCCGGGACTAGCGGGAGTAACCTACAATGAGCAGTTCTTC.

This clonotype has ten or more counts. The rearrangement uses TRBV28 and TRBJ1-3; tentative D call: TRBD1 (5 bases). From germline, CDR1 is MDHEN and CDR2 SYDVKM. The length of the CDR3 is 18 residues. The V and J ends lost 6 bases and 2 bases respectively, with 23 bases between them. The CDR3: CASSYNTGGALAGNTIYF. The CDR3 nucleotides are TGTGCCAGCAGCTATAACACGGGAGGGGCGTTAGCTGGAAACACCATATATTTT. Full variable domain (rest looked up from reference TRBV28 and TRBJ1-3): DVKVTQSSRYLVKRTGEKVFLECVQDMDHENMFWYRQDPGLGLRLIYFSYDVKMKEKGDIPEGYSVSREKKERFSLILESASTNQTSMYLCASSYNTGGALAGNTIYFGEGSWLTVV.

This clonotype has ten or more counts. The V and J genes are TRBV28 and TRBJ1-5; 7 nucleotides agree with TRBD1. Germline CDR1 MDHEN, CDR2 SYDVKM. V shed 6 bases, J shed 9 bases, and the junction held 23 bases outside the gene matches. The CDR3 is 18 residues long. The CDR3 DNA reads TGTGCCAGCAGCAAGACAGGGTCCGCATCCGGGGCCTCGAGGCCCCAGCATTTT. Its translation is CASSKTGSASGASRPQHF.

At least ten counts were recorded for this clonotype. The J gene is TRBJ2-5, the V gene TRBV10-3, with 10 bases matching TRBD2. This CDR3 is 16 amino acids long. J was trimmed by 2 bases and V by 2 bases; bases with no gene match: 5. Germline values: CDR1 ENHRY, CDR2 SYGVKD. CDR3 sequence: CAISETGTSVQETQYF. For the CDR3, the DNA is TGTGCCATCAGTGAGACCGGGACTAGCGTGCAAGAGACCCAGTACTTC.

The table lists this clonotype with many counts. V and J are TRBV10-3 and TRBJ1-2; TRBD1 matches 9 bases. CDR3 length: 13 amino acids. Germline CDR1 ENHRY, CDR2 SYGVKD. V was pared by 7 bases and J by 8 bases, with 8 bases of the junction left unmatched. CDR3 nucleotide sequence: TGTGCCATCACTTTTGCGGACAGGGGCGGCTACACCTTC. Protein sequence: CAITFADRGGYTF.

This clonotype has ten or more counts. The chain carries TRBV20-1 and TRBJ2-7; 7 bases are a match to TRBD1. This CDR3 has 14 amino acids. The trim removed 5 bases at V and 4 bases at J, leaving 11 bases unmatched. Germline CDR1 reads DFQATT; CDR2 reads SNEGSKA (reference sequence). Here the CDR3 reads CSAPDRVVGYEQYF. CDR3 DNA sequence: TGCAGTGCTCCAGACAGGGTAGTAGGATACGAGCAGTACTTC.

In this sample, this clonotype turned up many times. The chain links TRBV21-1 to TRBJ1-5. TRBV21-1 represents a pseudogene. The CDR3 has 17 residues. The CDR3 nucleotides are TGTGCCAGCAGCAATTGTAGAACAGACGATAGCAATCAGCCCCAGCATTTT. It specifies CASSNCRTDDSNQPQHF.

This clonotype was seen at least ten times. V is TRBV29-1 and J is TRBJ1-1; TRBD1 might be the D (5 bases). The CDR3 totals 13 residues. The V end was cut by 5 bases, the J end by 1 base, with 11 bases between. Germline V lookup: CDR1 SQVTM, CDR2 ANQGSEA. Here the CDR3 DNA reads TGCAGCGTTTCGGGACGCCAGAACACTGAAGCTTTCTTT. Its translation is CSVSGRQNTEAFF. Combining the CDR3 with reference TRBV29-1 and TRBJ1-1 gives the whole variable domain SAVISQKPSRDICQRGTSLTIQCQVDSQVTMMFWYRQQPGQSLTLIATANQGSEATYESGFVIDKFPISRPNLTFSTLTVSNMSPEDSSIYLCSVSGRQNTEAFFGQGTRLTVV.